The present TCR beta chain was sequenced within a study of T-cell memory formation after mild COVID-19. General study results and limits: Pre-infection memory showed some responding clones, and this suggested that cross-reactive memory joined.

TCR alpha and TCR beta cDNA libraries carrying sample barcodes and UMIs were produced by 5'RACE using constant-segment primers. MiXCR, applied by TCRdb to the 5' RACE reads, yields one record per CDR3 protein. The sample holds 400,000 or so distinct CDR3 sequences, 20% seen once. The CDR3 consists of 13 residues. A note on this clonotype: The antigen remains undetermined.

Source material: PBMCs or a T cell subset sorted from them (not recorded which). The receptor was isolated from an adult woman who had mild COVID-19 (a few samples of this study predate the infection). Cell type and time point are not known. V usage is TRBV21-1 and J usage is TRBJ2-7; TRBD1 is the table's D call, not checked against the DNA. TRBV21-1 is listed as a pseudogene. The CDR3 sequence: CASMGGSLYEQYF. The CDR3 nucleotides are TGTGCCAGCATGGGGGGATCCCTCTACGAGCAGTACTTC.